This entry lists 23 T cell receptor beta chains sequenced from one sample in a study of blood T cell repertoires in COVID-19. The protocol was immunoSEQ multiplex PCR, while the TCRdb copy is restricted to in-frame clones and leaves out a portion. This sample has 200,000 to 300,000 clones, with 80% to 90% found just once. The sequenced sample consisted of PBMCs or T cells enriched from blood (not recorded which). The source of these receptors is a woman between 25 and 40 years old who had recovered from COVID-19.

To note about this clone: Compared with germline, one end of the junction differs, possibly owing to a read error. The J gene is TRBJ2-3, the V gene TRBV28; 7 nucleotides align to TRBD2. The V gene's germline CDR1 is MDHEN and CDR2 SYDVKM. This CDR3 region has 12 residues. The chain's CDR3 is CASSSYWGGLGF. Here the CDR3 DNA reads TGTGCCAGCAGTTCATATTGGGGGGGACTGGGTTTT.

V gene TRBV24-1 combines with J gene TRBJ2-1; 8 bases match TRBD1. The CDR3 sequence is 15 residues long. Germline V gene lookup returns CDR1 KGHDR and CDR2 SFDVKD. V lost 9 bases and J lost 5; bases outside the gene matches: 11. This CDR3 is CATSGGQGAHNEQFF. DNA for the CDR3: TGTGCCACCTCTGGTGGGCAGGGGGCCCACAATGAGCAGTTCTTC.

This chain's CDR3 is CASRPAGSTDTQYF. The CDR3 nucleotides read TGTGCCAGCAGGCCGGCAGGGAGCACAGATACGCAGTATTTT. V and J are TRBV28 and TRBJ2-3, with TRBD1 as a possible D gene (5 bases). The CDR3 contains 14 residues. Germline CDR1 reads MDHEN; CDR2 reads SYDVKM. V lost 6 bases, J lost 0 bases, and 10 bases lay in between.

V is TRBV30 and J is TRBJ2-3; TRBD2 matches at 10 bases. Losses at the gene ends were 5 bases for V and 6 bases for J; bases not matched to a gene: 8. CDR1 is GTSNPN and CDR2 is SVGIG in the germline V gene (reference sequence). This CDR3 has 14 amino acids. CDR3 in amino acids: CAWATGTSVDTQYF. CDR3 DNA: TGTGCCTGGGCGACCGGGACTAGCGTTGATACGCAGTATTTT.

This rearrangement joins TRBV19 to TRBJ1-2; D is perhaps TRBD1 (6 bases). Germline V lookup: CDR1 LNHDA, CDR2 SQIVND (reference sequence). Trimming took off 9 bases at V and 5 bases at J, with 28 bases between the two ends. The CDR3 length is 17 residues. CDR3 amino acids: CASIKGQDRRGGYGYTF. The CDR3 DNA reads TGTGCCAGCATAAAGGGACAAGATCGCCGCGGAGGTTATGGCTACACCTTC.

V gene TRBV11-1 combines with J gene TRBJ2-1; 9 bases are a match to TRBD1. Trimming took 0 bases from V and 2 from J; bases not matched to a gene: 5. This CDR3 is built from 17 residues. Germline assignment: CDR1 SGHAT and CDR2 FQDESV (reference sequence). This CDR3 reads CASSLARGTGTYNEQFF. DNA of the CDR3: TGTGCCAGCAGCTTAGCGCGGGGGACAGGGACCTACAATGAGCAGTTCTTC.

This rearrangement joins TRBV13 to TRBJ2-3; D might be TRBD2 (6 bases). V lost 5 bases and J lost 2, with 11 bases in between. The CDR3 runs to 14 residues. Looked up from germline, CDR1 is PRHDT and CDR2 is FYEKMQ (reference sequence). The CDR3 loop is CASSPGLHTDTQYF. DNA of the CDR3: TGTGCCAGCAGCCCAGGACTACACACAGATACGCAGTATTTT.

V usage is TRBV4-1 and J usage is TRBJ1-1; 8 nucleotides match TRBD1. Per the germline V gene, CDR1 is MGHRA and CDR2 is YSYEKL. The CDR3 has 15 residues. V lost 0 bases and J lost 12; bases outside the gene matches: 12. As DNA, the CDR3 is TGCGCCAGCAGCCAAGATCAAGTCCGAGGGACAGGTACTTTCTTT. It codes for CASSQDQVRGTGTFF.

The genes are TRBV19 and TRBJ1-2, with D unresolved. Germline CDR1 LNHDA, CDR2 SQIVND (reference sequence). The CDR3 contains 12 residues. The ends were cut back, 6 bases at V and 4 bases at J, with 9 bases in the middle. CDR3 sequence: CASRTRGYGYTF. In DNA form, the CDR3 reads TGTGCCAGTAGGACGCGAGGCTATGGCTACACCTTC.

This chain connects TRBV7-2 to TRBJ2-5, with TRBD2 matching 7 bases. V was pared by 0 bases and J by 0 bases, with 1 base of the junction left unmatched. From germline, CDR1 is SGHTA and CDR2 FQGNSA. The length of the CDR3 is 15 residues. This chain's CDR3 is CASSLALADQETQYF. CDR3 in DNA: TGTGCCAGCAGCTTAGCCCTAGCGGACCAAGAGACCCAGTACTTC.

The chain is built from TRBV4-1 and TRBJ1-1; 12 nucleotides match TRBD1. The CDR3 runs to 18 residues. J lost 3 bases, V lost 2 bases, and 10 bases had no gene match. From germline, CDR1 is MGHRA and CDR2 YSYEKL. CDR3 in amino acids: CASSQKSGQGALYTEAFF. DNA for the CDR3: TGCGCCAGCAGCCAAAAATCGGGACAGGGGGCGTTGTACACTGAAGCTTTCTTT.

V usage is TRBV10-2 and J usage is TRBJ2-5; 10 bases are a match to TRBD2. Unmatched junction bases numbered 1, after V lost 3 bases and J lost 0 bases. CDR1 and CDR2 from the germline V gene are WSHSY and SAAADI. The CDR3 extends over 15 amino acids. The CDR3 sequence is CASSDLAGDQETQYF. Here the CDR3 DNA reads TGCGCCAGCAGTGACCTAGCGGGGGACCAAGAGACCCAGTACTTC.

The chain couples TRBV27 to TRBJ1-1, with D maybe TRBD1 (6 bases). The germline V gene encodes CDR1 MNHEY and CDR2 SMNVEV (reference sequence). CDR3 length: 14 amino acids. V lost 2 bases and J 4 bases, leaving 11 bases between the germline ends. CDR3 residues: CASSLTQGSTEAFF. In DNA, the CDR3 is TGTGCCAGCAGTTTAACTCAGGGGAGCACTGAAGCTTTCTTT.

The rearrangement uses TRBV7-6 and TRBJ1-5; D gene ambiguous. The CDR3 consists of 16 residues. Germline lookup yields CDR1 SGHVS and CDR2 FNYEAQ. V was cut by 5 bases and J by 2 bases, with 16 bases left in between. The CDR3 DNA reads as TGTGCCAGCAGCCCATACCTAGGACTGGGCAATCAGCCCCAGCATTTT. Translation gives CASSPYLGLGNQPQHF. The full variable domain, completed using reference TRBV7-6 and TRBJ1-5, is GAGVSQSPRYKVTKRGQDVALRCDPISGHVSLYWYRQALGQGPEFLTYFNYEAQQDKSGLPNDRFSAERPEGSISTLTIQRTEQRDSAMYRCASSPYLGLGNQPQHFGDGTRLSIL.

The CDR3 region is CASNRQGESPLHF. CDR3 nucleotide sequence: TGTGCCAGCAATAGACAGGGGGAGTCACCCCTCCACTTT. The chain is built from TRBV7-2 and TRBJ1-6, with 9 bases lining up with TRBD1. The CDR3 is 13 amino acids. Germline CDR1 reads SGHTA; CDR2 reads FQGNSA. With V trimmed by 7 bases and J by 10 bases, 5 bases remained unmatched. The variable domain in full, with the rest retrieved from reference TRBV7-2 and TRBJ1-6, is GAGVSQSPSNKVTEKGKDVELRCDPISGHTALYWYRQSLGQGLEFLIYFQGNSAPDKSGLPSDRFSAERTGGSVSTLTIQRTQQEDSAVYLCASNRQGESPLHFGNGTRLTVT.

This clone was detected only once. V and J are TRBV4-2 and TRBJ1-2, with 9 nucleotides matching TRBD1. Germline V CDR1 and CDR2: LGHNA, YNFKEQ. J lost 5 bases, V lost 1 base, and 5 bases had no gene match. This CDR3 spans 15 amino acids. The CDR3 loop reads CASSQGQGGGYGYTF. The CDR3 DNA reads TGTGCCAGCAGCCAAGGACAGGGGGGAGGGTATGGCTACACCTTC.

The J gene is TRBJ1-3, the V gene TRBV10-3, with D perhaps TRBD1 (5 bases). V gave up 6 bases and J gave up 2 bases, with 11 bases separating them. This CDR3 has 14 residues. Germline values: CDR1 ENHRY, CDR2 SYGVKD. CDR3 in amino acids: CAIREGRTGNTIYF. The CDR3 DNA reads as TGTGCCATCAGGGAGGGGAGAACTGGAAACACCATATATTTT.

Only one count was recorded for this clone. The chain links TRBV15 to TRBJ1-5; D ambiguous. The V gene's germline CDR1 is LNHNV and CDR2 YYDKDF (reference sequence). Between the trimmed V and J ends, which lost 5 bases and 1 base, there was a span of 9 bases. The CDR3 has 14 residues. CDR3: CATSPFKSNQPQHF. The CDR3 bases are TGTGCCACCAGCCCTTTTAAAAGCAATCAGCCCCAGCATTTT.

The genes are TRBV2 and TRBJ2-1; the D gene is possibly TRBD2 (6 bases). The CDR3 length is 12 residues. Germline V gives CDR1 SNHLY, CDR2 FYNNEI. Trimming took 7 bases from V and 12 from J, leaving 16 bases between them. CDR3 DNA sequence: TGTGCCAGCACTGGAGGGGCCCGGGGGCAGTTCTTC. Amino acids: CASTGGARGQFF.

The chain uses TRBV4-3 and TRBJ2-1; 10 nucleotides line up with TRBD2. The germline V gene encodes CDR1 LGHNA and CDR2 YSLEER. This CDR3 has 18 residues. The V segment lost 0 bases and the J segment 4 bases; nucleotides outside the gene matches: 9. DNA of the CDR3: TGCGCCAGCAGCCAAGATACGGGGAGACTAGCGGGTTACAATGAGCAGTTCTTC. Residues: CASSQDTGRLAGYNEQFF.

The chain is built from TRBV25-1 and TRBJ2-1; no definite D call. Trimming stripped 4 bases from V and 6 bases from J, with 13 bases between. CDR1 and CDR2 (germline): MGHDK, SYGVNS. The CDR3 consists of 14 residues. The CDR3 reads CASSVRSVPNEQFF. CDR3 in DNA: TGTGCCAGCAGTGTGAGGTCCGTGCCCAATGAGCAGTTCTTC.

The gene calls are TRBV19 and TRBJ1-1; D unresolved. The CDR3 has 14 amino acids. The V and J ends lost 3 bases and 6 bases respectively, with 14 bases between them. Germline V gene data show CDR1 as LNHDA and CDR2 as SQIVND (reference sequence). CDR3 DNA sequence: TGTGCCAGTAGTATGGGCGTAGGACTAGCTGAAGCTTTCTTT. Its protein is CASSMGVGLAEAFF.

This chain connects TRBV20-1 to TRBJ1-2, with D hard to call. The germline V and J ends were trimmed by 5 bases and 6 bases, with 10 bases remaining between them. Germline CDR1 DFQATT, CDR2 SNEGSKA (reference sequence). The length of the CDR3 is 11 residues. The CDR3 here is CSASGPDGYTF. The CDR3 DNA is TGCAGTGCTTCCGGTCCCGATGGCTACACCTTC.